The next 2 T cell receptor beta chains were all read from a single sample in a study of blood T cell repertoires in COVID-19. Clones were read by immunoSEQ multiplex PCR, and TCRdb kept only the in-frame ones, dropping some. The repertoire holds 170,000 or so clones, with about 72% as singletons. What was sequenced was PBMCs or T cells enriched from blood (not recorded which). The receptor source for this set is a woman between 45 and 65 years old who had recovered from COVID-19.

This chain joins TRBV6-2 or TRBV6-3 and TRBJ2-3; D possibly corresponds to TRBD2 (5 bases). V gave up 6 bases and J gave up 1 base, with 11 bases separating them. This CDR3 is 14 amino acids long. The V gene's germline CDR1 is MNHEY and CDR2 SVGEGT. The CDR3 DNA reads as TGTGCCAGCAGCCCGTGGACTGGCACAGATACGCAGTATTTT. Protein sequence: CASSPWTGTDTQYF.

The chain has TRBV7-2 and TRBJ2-1; TRBD1 aligns across 9 bases. Germline V lookup: CDR1 SGHTA, CDR2 FQGNSA. V dropped 5 bases and J dropped 3; count of bases not matched to a gene: 8. The CDR3 spans 16 residues. This CDR3 reads CASSGPGTGSYNEQFF. In DNA, the CDR3 is TGTGCCAGCAGCGGGCCGGGGACAGGGAGCTACAATGAGCAGTTCTTC. The full variable domain, rest sourced from reference TRBV7-2 and TRBJ2-1, is GAGVSQSPSNKVTEKGKDVELRCDPISGHTALYWYRQSLGQGLEFLIYFQGNSAPDKSGLPSDRFSAERTGGSVSTLTIQRTQQEDSAVYLCASSGPGTGSYNEQFFGPGTRLTVL.